The 5 T cell receptor beta chains presented below share a single source sample, sequenced in a study of cytomegalovirus exposure and HLA in healthy donors. PCR amplification relied on 60 Vbeta primers (plus 13 Jbeta primers). The assay was immunoSEQ multiplex PCR, and TCRdb's table has in-frame clones only and misses some. In the table there are tens of thousands of clones, roughly 69% of which are singletons. Sample: PBMCs. These receptors were collected from a man in his forties or fifties in good health and CMV-seronegative.

CDR3 region: CASGSRTSGSPDTQYF. Here the CDR3 DNA reads TGTGCTAGTGGTTCCCGGACTAGCGGGAGTCCAGATACGCAGTATTTT. The chain is built from TRBV12-5 and TRBJ2-3; 13 positions agree with TRBD2. The CDR3 runs 16 residues. The germline V gene encodes CDR1 LGHNT and CDR2 FRNRAP. V gave up 4 bases and J gave up 4 bases; unmatched junction bases: 5.

The chain joins TRBV30 to TRBJ2-3; weak D call: TRBD1 (5 bases). Germline V gene data show CDR1 as GTSNPN and CDR2 as SVGIG (reference sequence). The CDR3 extends over 18 amino acids. Trimming pared 2 bases from V and 2 bases from J, leaving 23 bases between. The CDR3 coding sequence is TGTGCCTGGAGTCCAGCAGTCCGGCCAGGGTGGGACACAGATACGCAGTATTTT. Amino acid sequence: CAWSPAVRPGWDTDTQYF.

This chain links TRBV19 with TRBJ1-5, with 8 bases lining up with TRBD1. Germline values: CDR1 LNHDA, CDR2 SQIVND (reference sequence). V gave up 4 bases and J gave up 2 bases; unmatched junction bases: 1. This CDR3 region has 14 residues. The CDR3 loop reads CASSTGQGNQPQHF. The CDR3 nucleotides read TGTGCCAGTAGTACGGGACAGGGCAATCAGCCCCAGCATTTT.

The rearrangement links TRBV7-3 to TRBJ2-2; D is possibly TRBD2 (5 bases). The CDR3 is 15 residues long. The V end lost 0 bases, the J end lost 3 bases, and 8 bases lay between the germline ends. Germline assignment: CDR1 SGHTA and CDR2 FQGTGA. CDR3 amino acids: CASSLTSDYTGELFF. Written as DNA, the CDR3 is TGTGCCAGCAGCTTAACTAGCGATTACACCGGGGAGCTGTTTTTT. Full variable domain (missing parts from reference TRBV7-3 and TRBJ2-2): GAGVSQTPSNKVTEKGKYVELRCDPISGHTALYWYRQSLGQGPEFLIYFQGTGAADDSGLPNDRFFAVRPEGSVSTLKIQRTERGDSAVYLCASSLTSDYTGELFFGEGSRLTVL.

This clone was picked up many times. The V call is TRBV14, the J call TRBJ1-4, with TRBD1 identical over 9 bases. Trimming cost V 4 bases and J 2 bases; bases outside gene matches: 23. CDR1 is SGHDN and CDR2 is FVKESK in the germline V gene. CDR3 length equals 22 residues. As DNA, the CDR3 is TGTGCCAGCAGCCGCGACTCCCAGTGGGGGACAGGGATGCTGAGGACTAATGAAAAACTGTTTTTT. Translation: CASSRDSQWGTGMLRTNEKLFF.